Given below is one TCR beta chain in context. The antigen remains unidentified. The CDR3 is 13 residues long. From germline, CDR1 is MNHEY and CDR2 SVGAGI. The germline V and J ends were trimmed by 0 bases and 10 bases, with 7 bases remaining between them. Making the TCR beta libraries involved quantitative 5'-RACE with molecular barcodes. Via MiXCR, TCRdb re-called the 5' RACE reads, giving one row per CDR3 protein. The sample holds around 770,000 distinct CDR3 sequences, 10% to 15% seen once. The source of the sample is a study of CD8 T cells in ankylosing spondylitis. Overall study results and limits: Clones linked with disease were CD8+ and fairly uncommon in the peripheral blood. A TCR beta motif made of 7 to 9 highly homologous variants seemed typical of ankylosing spondylitis blood. According to the report, clones linked to the disease were significantly enriched in matched synovial fluid samples taken from ankylosing spondylitis patients.

This chain uses TRBV6-5 with TRBJ1-6; D is unclear. Sequenced input: blood, either unsorted or a sorted T cell fraction (not recorded which). The receptor comes from a male donor with ankylosing spondylitis. CDR3 residues: CASSYSARSPLHF. DNA of the CDR3: TGTGCCAGCAGTTACTCAGCCAGATCACCCCTCCACTTT.